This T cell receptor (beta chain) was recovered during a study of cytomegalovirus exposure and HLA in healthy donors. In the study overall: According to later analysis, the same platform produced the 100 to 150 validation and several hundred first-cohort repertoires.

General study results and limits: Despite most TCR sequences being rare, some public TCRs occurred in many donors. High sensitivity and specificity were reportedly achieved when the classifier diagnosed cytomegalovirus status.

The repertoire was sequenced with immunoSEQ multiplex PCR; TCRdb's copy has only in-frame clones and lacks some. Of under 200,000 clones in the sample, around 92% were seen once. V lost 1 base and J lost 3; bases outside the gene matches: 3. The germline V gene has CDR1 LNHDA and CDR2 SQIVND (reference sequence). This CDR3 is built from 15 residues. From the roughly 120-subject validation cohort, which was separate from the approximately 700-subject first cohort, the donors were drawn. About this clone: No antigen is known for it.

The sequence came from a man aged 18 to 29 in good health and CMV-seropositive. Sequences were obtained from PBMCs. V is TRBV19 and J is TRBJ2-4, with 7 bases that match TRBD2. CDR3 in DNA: TGTGCCAGTAGTATAGGGACTAGGGGCAAAAACATTCAGTACTTC. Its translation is CASSIGTRGKNIQYF. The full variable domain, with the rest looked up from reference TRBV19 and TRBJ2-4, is DGGITQSPKYLFRKEGQNVTLSCEQNLNHDAMYWYRQDPGQGLRLIYYSQIVNDFQKGDIAEGYSVSREKKESFPLTVTSAQKNPTAFYLCASSIGTRGKNIQYFGAGTRLSVL.